The present T cell receptor beta chain was sequenced within a study of a mutant IDH1 vaccine in newly diagnosed glioma. Study-wide background: Patients, over weeks 1, 3, 5, 7, 11, 15, 19 and 23, received a total of eight vaccinations. Patients began vaccination 4-6 weeks after radiotherapy alone, or with temozolomide cycles. Before enrollment, patients got radiotherapy alone, temozolomide alone, or mostly the combination.

Comments on this clone: Antigen unknown.

As for time point: week 23, last vaccination. A single vaccine dose contained 300 ug of mutant IDH1 20-mer peptide, and topical imiquimod was used with it. The CDR3 has 14 residues. In germline, CDR1 is SGHDN, CDR2 FVKESK. V dropped 1 base and J dropped 1 base, with 5 bases sitting between them. Only in-frame clones appear in the TCRdb table, and some are missing; sequencing was by immunoSEQ multiplex PCR. The sample shows around 60,000 clones, about 88% of them seen only once. The chain is built from TRBV14 and TRBJ1-3; no reliable D call. Sequencing used PBMCs, obtained from a glioma patient whose treatment included an IDH1 peptide vaccine. The sequence derives from a man aged 25 to 40 with glioma. This CDR3 is CASSQGVSGNTIYF. The CDR3 coding sequence is TGTGCCAGCAGCCAAGGGGTATCTGGAAACACCATATATTTT.